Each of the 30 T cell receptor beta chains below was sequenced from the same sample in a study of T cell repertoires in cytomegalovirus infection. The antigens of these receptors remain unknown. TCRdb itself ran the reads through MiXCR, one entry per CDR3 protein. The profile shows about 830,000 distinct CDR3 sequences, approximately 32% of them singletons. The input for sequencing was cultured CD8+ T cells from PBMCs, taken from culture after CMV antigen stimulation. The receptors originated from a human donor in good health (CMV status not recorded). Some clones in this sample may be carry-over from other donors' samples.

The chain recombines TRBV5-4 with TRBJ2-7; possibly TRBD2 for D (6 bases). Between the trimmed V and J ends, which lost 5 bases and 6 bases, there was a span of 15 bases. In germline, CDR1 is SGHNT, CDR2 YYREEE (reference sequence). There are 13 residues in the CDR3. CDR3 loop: CASRGDPGSEQYV. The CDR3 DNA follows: TGTGCCAGCAGGGGGGACCCCGGGAGCGAGCAGTACGTC.

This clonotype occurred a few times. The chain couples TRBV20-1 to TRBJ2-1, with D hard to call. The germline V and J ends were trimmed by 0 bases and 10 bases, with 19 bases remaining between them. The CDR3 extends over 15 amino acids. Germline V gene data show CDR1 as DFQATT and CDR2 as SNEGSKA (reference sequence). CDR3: CSARDRETSTPEQFF. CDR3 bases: TGCAGTGCTAGAGATCGAGAGACGTCGACCCCAGAGCAGTTCTTC.

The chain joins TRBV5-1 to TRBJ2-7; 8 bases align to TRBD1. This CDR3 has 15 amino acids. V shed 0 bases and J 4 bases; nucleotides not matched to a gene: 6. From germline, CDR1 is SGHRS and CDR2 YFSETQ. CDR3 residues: CASSLGQGASYEQYV. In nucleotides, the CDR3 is TGCGCCAGCAGCTTGGGCCAGGGGGCGAGTTACGAGCAGTACGTC.

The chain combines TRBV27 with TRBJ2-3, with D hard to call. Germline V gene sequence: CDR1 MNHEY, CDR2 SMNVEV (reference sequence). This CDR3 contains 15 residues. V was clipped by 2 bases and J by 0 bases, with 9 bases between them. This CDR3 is CASSLVRSSTDTQYF. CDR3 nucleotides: TGTGCCAGCAGTTTAGTCAGGTCTAGCACAGATACGCAGTATTTT.

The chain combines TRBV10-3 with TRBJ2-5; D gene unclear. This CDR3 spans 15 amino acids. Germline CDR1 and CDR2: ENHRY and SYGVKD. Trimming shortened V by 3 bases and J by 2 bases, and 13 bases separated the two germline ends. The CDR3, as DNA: TGTGCCATCAGTGAAAAGGGTCGGATTCAAGAGACCCAGTACTTC. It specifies CAISEKGRIQETQYF.

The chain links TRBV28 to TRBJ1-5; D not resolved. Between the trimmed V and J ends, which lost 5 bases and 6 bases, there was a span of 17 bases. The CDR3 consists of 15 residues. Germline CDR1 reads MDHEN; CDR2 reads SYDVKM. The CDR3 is CASSGRAILGQPQHF. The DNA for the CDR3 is TGTGCCAGCAGTGGACGGGCCATTCTGGGTCAGCCCCAGCATTTT.

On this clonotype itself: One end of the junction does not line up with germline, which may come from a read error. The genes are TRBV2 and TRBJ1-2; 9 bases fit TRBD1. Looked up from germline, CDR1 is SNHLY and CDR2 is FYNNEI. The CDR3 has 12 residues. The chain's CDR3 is CASRGQGDGHTF. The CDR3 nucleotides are TGTGCCAGCAGGGGACAGGGTGATGGCCACACCTTC.

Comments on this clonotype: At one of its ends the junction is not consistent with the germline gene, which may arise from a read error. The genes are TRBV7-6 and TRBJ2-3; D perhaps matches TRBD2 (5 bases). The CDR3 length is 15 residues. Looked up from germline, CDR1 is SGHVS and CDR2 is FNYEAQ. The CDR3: CANSATSSSTDTQYF. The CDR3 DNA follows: TGTGCCAACAGCGCTACTAGTTCTAGCACAGATACGCAGTATTTT.

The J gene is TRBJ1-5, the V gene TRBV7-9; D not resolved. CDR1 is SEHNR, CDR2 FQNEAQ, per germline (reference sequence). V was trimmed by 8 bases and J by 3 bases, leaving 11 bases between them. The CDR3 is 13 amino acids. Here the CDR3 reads CASGGAFNQPQHF. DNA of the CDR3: TGTGCCAGCGGCGGTGCATTCAATCAGCCCCAGCATTTT.

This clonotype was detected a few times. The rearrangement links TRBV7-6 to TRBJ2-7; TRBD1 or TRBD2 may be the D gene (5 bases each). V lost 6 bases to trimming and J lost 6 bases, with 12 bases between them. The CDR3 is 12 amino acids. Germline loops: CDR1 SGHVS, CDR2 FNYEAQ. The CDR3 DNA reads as TGTGCCAGCAGACCGGGACCGGGCGAGCAGTACTTC. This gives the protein CASRPGPGEQYF.

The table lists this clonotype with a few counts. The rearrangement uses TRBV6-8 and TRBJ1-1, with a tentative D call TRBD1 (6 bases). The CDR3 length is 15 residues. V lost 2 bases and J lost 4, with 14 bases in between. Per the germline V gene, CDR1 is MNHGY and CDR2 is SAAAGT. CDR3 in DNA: TGTGCCAGCAGTTACCTACAGGGCCTGGGCACTGAAGCTTTCTTT. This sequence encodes CASSYLQGLGTEAFF.

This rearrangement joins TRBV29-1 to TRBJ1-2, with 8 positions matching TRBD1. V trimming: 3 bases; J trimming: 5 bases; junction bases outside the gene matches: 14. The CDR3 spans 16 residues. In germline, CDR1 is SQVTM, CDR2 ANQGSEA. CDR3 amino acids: CSVELSGTGIGYGYTF. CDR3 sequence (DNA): TGCAGCGTTGAGCTGTCCGGGACAGGCATCGGTTATGGCTACACCTTC.

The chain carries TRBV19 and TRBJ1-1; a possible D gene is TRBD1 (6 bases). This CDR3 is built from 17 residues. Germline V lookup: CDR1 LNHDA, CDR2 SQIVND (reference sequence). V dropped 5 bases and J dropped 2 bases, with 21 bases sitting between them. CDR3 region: CASSVAYLRTDNTEAFF. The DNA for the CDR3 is TGTGCCAGTAGTGTGGCGTACCTCCGGACAGACAACACTGAAGCTTTCTTT.

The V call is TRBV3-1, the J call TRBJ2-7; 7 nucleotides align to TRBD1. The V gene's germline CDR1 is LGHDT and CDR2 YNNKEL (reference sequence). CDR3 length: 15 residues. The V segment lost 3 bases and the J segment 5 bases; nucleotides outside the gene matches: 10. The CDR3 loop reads CASSHRQGRVHEQYF. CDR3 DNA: TGTGCCAGCAGCCATCGACAGGGTCGCGTCCACGAGCAGTACTTC.

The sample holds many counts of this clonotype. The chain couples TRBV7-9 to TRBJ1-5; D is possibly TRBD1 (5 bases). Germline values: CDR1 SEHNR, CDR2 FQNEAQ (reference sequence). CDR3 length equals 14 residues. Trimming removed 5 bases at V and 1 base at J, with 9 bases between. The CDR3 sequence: CASSTRDSNQPQHF. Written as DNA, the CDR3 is TGTGCCAGCAGCACGAGGGACAGCAATCAGCCCCAGCATTTT.

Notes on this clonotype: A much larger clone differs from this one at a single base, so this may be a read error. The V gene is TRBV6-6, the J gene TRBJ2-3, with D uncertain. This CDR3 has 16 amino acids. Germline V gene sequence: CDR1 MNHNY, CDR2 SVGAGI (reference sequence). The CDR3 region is CVSSPRWTSSTDTQYF. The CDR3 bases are TGTGTCAGCAGTCCCCGGTGGACGTCTAGCACAGATACGCAGTATTTT.

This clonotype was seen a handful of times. CDR3 sequence (DNA): TGCGCCAGCAGGGGGGCCGGGCCCTACAATGAGCAGTTCTTC. This gives the protein CASRGAGPYNEQFF. The chain is built from TRBV10-2 and TRBJ2-1; D might be TRBD1 (6 bases). This CDR3 has 14 residues. The V gene's germline CDR1 is WSHSY and CDR2 SAAADI. The V end lost 6 bases, the J end lost 2 bases, and 11 bases lay between the germline ends.

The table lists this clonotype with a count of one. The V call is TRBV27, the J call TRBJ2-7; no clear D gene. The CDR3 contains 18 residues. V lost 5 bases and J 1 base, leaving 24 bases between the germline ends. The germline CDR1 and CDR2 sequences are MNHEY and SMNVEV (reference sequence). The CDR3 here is CASSPIQVQSTHSYEQYF. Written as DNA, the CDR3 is TGTGCCAGCAGTCCGATCCAGGTACAGAGCACCCATTCCTACGAGCAGTACTTC.

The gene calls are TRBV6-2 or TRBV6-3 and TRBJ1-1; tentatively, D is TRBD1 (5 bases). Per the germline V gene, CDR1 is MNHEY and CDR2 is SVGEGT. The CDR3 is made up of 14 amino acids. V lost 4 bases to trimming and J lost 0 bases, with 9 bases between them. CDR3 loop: CASSLTEVNTEAFF. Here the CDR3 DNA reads TGTGCCAGCAGTTTGACAGAGGTGAACACTGAAGCTTTCTTT.

DNA of the CDR3: TGTGCCAGCACCCTGACCGGGACGTGGAATGAGCAGTTCTTC. Translation gives CASTLTGTWNEQFF. V gene TRBV27 combines with J gene TRBJ2-1; D possibly matches TRBD1 or TRBD2 (5 bases each). The CDR3 consists of 14 residues. Trimming left V 7 bases short and J 7 bases short, with 17 bases between. CDR1 and CDR2 from the germline V gene are MNHEY and SMNVEV (reference sequence).

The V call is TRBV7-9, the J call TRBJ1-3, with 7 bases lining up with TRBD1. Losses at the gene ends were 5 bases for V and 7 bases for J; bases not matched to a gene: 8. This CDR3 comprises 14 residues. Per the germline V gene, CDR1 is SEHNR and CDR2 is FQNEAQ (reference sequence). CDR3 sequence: CASSPPTGFNTIYF. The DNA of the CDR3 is TGTGCCAGCAGCCCTCCGACAGGGTTCAACACCATATATTTT. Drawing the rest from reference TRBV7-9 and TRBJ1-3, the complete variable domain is DTGVSQNPRHKITKRGQNVTFRCDPISEHNRLYWYRQTLGQGPEFLTYFQNEAQLEKSRLLSDRFSAERPKGSFSTLEIQRTEQGDSAMYLCASSPPTGFNTIYFGEGSWLTVV.

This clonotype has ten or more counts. Here the CDR3 DNA reads TGTGCCAGCAGTCTACGGGGCCTAAGCTCCTACGAGCAGTACTTC. It encodes CASSLRGLSSYEQYF. The chain links TRBV12-3 or TRBV12-4 to TRBJ2-7; the D gene could be TRBD1 or TRBD2 (5 bases each). Deletions cut 5 bases from V and 0 bases from J, with 14 bases between. The CDR3 length is 15 residues.

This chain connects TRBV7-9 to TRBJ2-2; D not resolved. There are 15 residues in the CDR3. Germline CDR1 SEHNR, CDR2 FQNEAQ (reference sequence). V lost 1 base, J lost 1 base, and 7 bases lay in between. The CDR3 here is CASSLGPVNTGELFF. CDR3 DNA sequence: TGTGCCAGCAGCTTAGGGCCGGTGAACACCGGGGAGCTGTTTTTT.

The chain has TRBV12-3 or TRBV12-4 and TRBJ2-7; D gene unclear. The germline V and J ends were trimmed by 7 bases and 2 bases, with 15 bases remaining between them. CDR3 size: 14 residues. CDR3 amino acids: CASNAGSVAYEQYF. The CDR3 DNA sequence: TGTGCCAGCAACGCCGGCTCCGTGGCCTACGAGCAGTACTTC.

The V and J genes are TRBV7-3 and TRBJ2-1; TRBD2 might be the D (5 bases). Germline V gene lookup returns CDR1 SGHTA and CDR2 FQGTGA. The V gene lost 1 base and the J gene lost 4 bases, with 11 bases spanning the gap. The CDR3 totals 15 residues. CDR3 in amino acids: CASSLSLRGYNEQFF. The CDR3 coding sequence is TGTGCCAGCAGCTTAAGTCTACGGGGATACAATGAGCAGTTCTTC.

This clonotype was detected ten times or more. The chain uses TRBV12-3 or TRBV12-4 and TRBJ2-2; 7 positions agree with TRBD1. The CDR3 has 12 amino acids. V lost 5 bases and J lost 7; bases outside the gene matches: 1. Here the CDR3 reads CASSDRDGELFF. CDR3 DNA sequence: TGTGCCAGCAGTGACAGGGACGGGGAGCTGTTTTTT.

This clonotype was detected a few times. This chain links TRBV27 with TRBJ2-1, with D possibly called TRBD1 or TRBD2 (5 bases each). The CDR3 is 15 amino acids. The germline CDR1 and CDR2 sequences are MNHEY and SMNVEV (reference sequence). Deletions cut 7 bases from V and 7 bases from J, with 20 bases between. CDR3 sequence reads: CASTIGPGAHNEQFF. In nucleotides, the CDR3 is TGTGCCAGCACCATCGGACCCGGGGCCCATAATGAGCAGTTCTTC.

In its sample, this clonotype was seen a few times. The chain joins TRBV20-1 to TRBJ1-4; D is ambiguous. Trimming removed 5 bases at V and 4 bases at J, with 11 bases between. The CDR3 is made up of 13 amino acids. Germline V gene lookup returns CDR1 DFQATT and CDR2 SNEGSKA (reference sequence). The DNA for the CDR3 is TGCAGTGCTTCCCTGCCATATAATGAAAAACTGTTTTTT. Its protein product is CSASLPYNEKLFF.

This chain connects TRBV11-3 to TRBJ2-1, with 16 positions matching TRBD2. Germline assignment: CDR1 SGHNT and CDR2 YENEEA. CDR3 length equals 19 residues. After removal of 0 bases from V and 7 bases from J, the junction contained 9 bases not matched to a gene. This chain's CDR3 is CASSLDGTSGGATLNEQFF. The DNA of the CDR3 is TGTGCCAGCAGCTTAGATGGGACTAGCGGGGGGGCTACTTTAAATGAGCAGTTCTTC. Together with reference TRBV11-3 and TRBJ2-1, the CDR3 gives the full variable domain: EAGVVQSPRYKIIEKKQPVAFWCNPISGHNTLYWYLQNLGQGPELLIRYENEEAVDDSQLPKDRFSAERLKGVDSTLKIQPAELGDSAVYLCASSLDGTSGGATLNEQFFGPGTRLTVL.

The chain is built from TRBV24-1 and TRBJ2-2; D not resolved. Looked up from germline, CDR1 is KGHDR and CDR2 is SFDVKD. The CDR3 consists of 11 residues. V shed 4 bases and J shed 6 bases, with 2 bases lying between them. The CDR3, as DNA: TGTGCCACCAGTGAATCCGGGGAGCTGTTTTTT. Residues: CATSESGELFF.